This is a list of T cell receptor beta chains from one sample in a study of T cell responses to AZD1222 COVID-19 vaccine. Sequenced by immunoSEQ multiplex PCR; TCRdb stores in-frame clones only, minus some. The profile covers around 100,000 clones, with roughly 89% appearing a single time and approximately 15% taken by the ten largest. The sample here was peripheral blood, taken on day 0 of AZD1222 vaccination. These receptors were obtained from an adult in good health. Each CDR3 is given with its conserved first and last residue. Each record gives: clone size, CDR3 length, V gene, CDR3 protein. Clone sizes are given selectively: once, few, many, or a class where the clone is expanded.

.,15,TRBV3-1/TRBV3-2,CASSQGSGSYHEQYF
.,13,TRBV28,CASSTGTNEKLFF
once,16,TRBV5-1,CASSLGSGVANYGYTF
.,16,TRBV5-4,CASSLGRATPNYGYTF
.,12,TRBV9,CASSVDRGEQFF
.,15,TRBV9,CASSVSTGKREKLFF
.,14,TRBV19,CASSINGAIYEQYF
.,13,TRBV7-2,CASSLVPLYEQYF
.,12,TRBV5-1,CASSLEQGGQYF
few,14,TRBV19,CASSPTGTVGEAFF
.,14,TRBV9,CASSVRDGNQPQHF
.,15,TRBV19,CASSIGGQIQETQYF
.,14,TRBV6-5,CASRRQGVRYGYTF
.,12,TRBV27,CASSLWGGELFF
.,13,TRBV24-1,CATSSGAPDTQYF
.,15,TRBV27,CASSPLGGDLRGYTF